This TCR beta chain was retrieved from a study of blood T cell repertoires in COVID-19. The table came from immunoSEQ multiplex PCR; TCRdb's copy has only in-frame clones and leaves some out. The data show over 150,000 clones, around 87% seen once. The CDR3 has 13 amino acids. CDR1 is MNHEY, CDR2 SMNVEV, per germline (reference sequence). Trimming pared 4 bases from V and 4 bases from J, leaving 10 bases between. The specimen was peripheral blood. The sequence came from a man aged 55 to 70 with COVID-19, enrolled during active disease. V gene TRBV27 combines with J gene TRBJ1-1; D is perhaps TRBD1 (5 bases). The CDR3 bases are TGTGCCAGCAGTTACTCGGGACTCACTGAAGCTTTCTTT. It encodes CASSYSGLTEAFF.